One sample yielded the 9 T cell receptor beta chains listed below, sequenced in a study of shared clonotypes between healthy human individuals. TCRdb keeps only in-frame clones here, not all; method: immunoSEQ multiplex PCR. The sample carries 1 million to 1.3 million clones, around 78% recorded once. Specimen: memory CD4+ T cells from PBMCs. Subset denoted: CD45RA-negative fraction. Receptors originate from a man between 18 and 35 years old in good health. Some clones in this sample may be carry-over from other donors' samples.

CDR3 bases: TGTGCCAGCAGCCGCCCGGACAGGGGAGGTACCGGGGAGCTGTTTTTT. Translation gives CASSRPDRGGTGELFF. The chain combines TRBV5-4 with TRBJ2-2; TRBD1 aligns across 9 bases. The junction had 9 bases not matched to a gene; V was cut back by 4 bases and J by 5 bases. CDR1 is SGHNT and CDR2 is YYREEE in the germline V gene (reference sequence). The CDR3 sequence is 16 residues long.

The chain combines TRBV6-1 with TRBJ2-5, with D hard to call. The assigned J gene may be wrong: the sequence end matches TRBJ2-7 better. Germline CDR1 MNHNS, CDR2 SASEGT. The CDR3 runs to 11 residues. In DNA, the CDR3 is TGTGCCAGCAGTGATAGGTACGAGCAGTACTTC. As protein: CASSDRYEQYF.

This chain joins TRBV6-1 and TRBJ1-1; D uncertain. CDR3 length equals 13 residues. Trimming left V 7 bases short and J 5 bases short, with 14 bases between. CDR1 is MNHNS, CDR2 SASEGT, per germline. This chain's CDR3 is CASTPPPGTEAFF. The CDR3 DNA is TGTGCCAGCACTCCACCCCCGGGGACTGAAGCTTTCTTT.

The chain is built from TRBV5-1 and TRBJ2-7, with unresolved D. V dropped 0 bases and J dropped 4 bases, with 11 bases sitting between them. The CDR3 is 14 residues long. Germline CDR1 SGHRS, CDR2 YFSETQ. DNA for the CDR3: TGCGCCAGCAGCTTGGACCCTAGTTTGTACGAGCAGTACTTC. Protein product: CASSLDPSLYEQYF.

This chain links TRBV2 with TRBJ2-5; perhaps D is TRBD1 or TRBD2 (5 bases each). Germline CDR1 reads SNHLY; CDR2 reads FYNNEI. The CDR3 is 15 amino acids. Trimming pared 2 bases from V and 7 bases from J, leaving 17 bases between. CDR3 sequence reads: CASSELIGGGGTQYF. The CDR3 bases are TGTGCCAGCAGTGAACTTATTGGGGGTGGAGGGACCCAGTACTTC.

This rearrangement joins TRBV2 to TRBJ2-3, with D perhaps matching TRBD1 (6 bases). Germline CDR1 reads SNHLY; CDR2 reads FYNNEI. The CDR3 extends over 15 amino acids. Trimming pared 7 bases from V and 2 bases from J, leaving 16 bases between. The CDR3 protein is CASTKDSGFTDTQYF. The CDR3 DNA follows: TGTGCCAGCACTAAGGACAGCGGCTTCACAGATACGCAGTATTTT.

This clone was counted only a few times. Other DNA sequences within the sample encode an identical CDR3. The chain is built from TRBV27 and TRBJ1-2; D might be TRBD1 (5 bases). The CDR3 totals 13 residues. The germline V gene has CDR1 MNHEY and CDR2 SMNVEV (reference sequence). Trimming pared 3 bases from V and 2 bases from J, leaving 7 bases between. CDR3 sequence (DNA): TGTGCCAGCAGTTTTCGGGGCAACTATGGCTACACCTTC. It is translated as CASSFRGNYGYTF.

The CDR3 region is CASSSSGLGNTIYF. The DNA for the CDR3 is TGTGCCAGCAGTTCCTCAGGCCTGGGAAACACCATATATTTT. The chain joins TRBV27 to TRBJ1-3; D is uncertain. The ends were cut back, 4 bases at V and 4 bases at J, with 11 bases in the middle. Per the germline V gene, CDR1 is MNHEY and CDR2 is SMNVEV (reference sequence). This CDR3 region has 14 residues.

The V call is TRBV14, the J call TRBJ2-1, with D perhaps matching TRBD1 (6 bases). The V and J ends lost 1 base and 8 bases respectively, with 12 bases between them. The CDR3 has 14 amino acids. Germline CDR1 is SGHDN and CDR2 is FVKESK. Here the CDR3 reads CASSQGRGAYEQFF. CDR3 in DNA: TGTGCCAGCAGCCAAGGCAGGGGAGCTTATGAGCAGTTCTTC. Looking up the rest from reference TRBV14 and TRBJ2-1 gives the full variable domain: EAGVTQFPSHSVIEKGQTVTLRCDPISGHDNLYWYRRVMGKEIKFLLHFVKESKQDESGMPNNRFLAERTGGTYSTLKVQPAELEDSGVYFCASSQGRGAYEQFFGPGTRLTVL.